Listed below are T cell receptor beta chains from one sample, sequenced in a study of cytomegalovirus exposure and HLA in healthy donors. Method: immunoSEQ multiplex PCR; TCRdb's copy keeps in-frame clones and lacks some. The sample includes approximately 150,000 clones, about 68% of them seen just once. Sequenced input: PBMCs. The receptors stem from a female donor in good health and CMV-seronegative. Each CDR3 is given with its conserved first and last residue. Each record gives: CDR3 length, J gene, clone size, D gene, V gene, CDR3 DNA, CDR3 protein. The D gene is left open where the match is weak. Only part of the rows carry a size: once, few, many, or a class if the clone is expanded.

length: 16; J: TRBJ2-7; size: NA; D: NA; V: TRBV19; DNA: TGTGCCAGTAGTATTAAGGGAACAGGGCCCTCCTACGAGCAGTACTTC; CDR3: CASSIKGTGPSYEQYF
length: 17; J: TRBJ1-2; size: NA; D: TRBD1; V: TRBV29-1; DNA: TGCAGCGTTGTTAGCGGACAGGGATTTTCGGCTAACTATGGCTACACCTTC; CDR3: CSVVSGQGFSANYGYTF
length: 16; J: TRBJ2-2; size: NA; D: NA; V: TRBV2; DNA: TGTGCCAGCGCTTATACCGACAGGGGAGGGCCCGGGGAGCTGTTTTTT; CDR3: CASAYTDRGGPGELFF
length: 16; J: TRBJ2-3; size: few; D: NA; V: TRBV4-1; DNA: TGCGCCAGCAGCCAAGCCAACGGAGGGCTGGCAGATACGCAGTATTTT; CDR3: CASSQANGGLADTQYF
length: 14; J: TRBJ1-5; size: once; D: NA; V: TRBV19; DNA: TGTGCCAGTAGTATGGGGGGGGTAAATCAGCCCCAGCATTTT; CDR3: CASSMGGVNQPQHF
length: 13; J: TRBJ1-1; size: NA; D: NA; V: TRBV10-3; DNA: TGTGCCATCAGTGCAACAGCGAACACTGAAGCTTTCTTT; CDR3: CAISATANTEAFF
length: 13; J: TRBJ2-7; size: few; D: NA; V: TRBV11-2; DNA: TGTGCCAGCAGCCCTAATCGGGTGTTCGAGCAGTACTTC; CDR3: CASSPNRVFEQYF
length: 13; J: TRBJ2-3; size: NA; D: NA; V: TRBV19; DNA: TGTGCCAGTAGTGTCTGGACTGAAGATACGCAGTATTTT; CDR3: CASSVWTEDTQYF
length: 13; J: TRBJ2-1; size: NA; D: NA; V: TRBV19; DNA: TGTGCCAGTAGCCCAACCCAGGGCAATGAGCAGTTCTTC; CDR3: CASSPTQGNEQFF
length: 19; J: TRBJ1-4; size: few; D: NA; V: TRBV5-1; DNA: TGCGCCAGCAGCCCTAGCCGGGCCTCCCCAACTGCAACTAATGAAAAACTGTTTTTT; CDR3: CASSPSRASPTATNEKLFF
length: 14; J: TRBJ1-1; size: NA; D: TRBD1; V: TRBV9; DNA: TGTGCCAGCAGCGCCGGACAGGGGGGCACTGAAGCTTTCTTT; CDR3: CASSAGQGGTEAFF
length: 11; J: TRBJ1-1; size: NA; D: NA; V: TRBV6-1; DNA: TGTGCCAGCAGGGAGGGCCCTGAAGCTTTCTTT; CDR3: CASREGPEAFF
length: 11; J: TRBJ2-7; size: few; D: TRBD2; V: TRBV20-1; DNA: TGCAGTGGACTAGCGGCCTACGAGCAGTACTTC; CDR3: CSGLAAYEQYF
length: 15; J: TRBJ2-7; size: NA; D: NA; V: TRBV6-5; DNA: TGTGCCAGCAGTCGTAGACAGGCAAAGCGCGACGAGCAGTACTTC; CDR3: CASSRRQAKRDEQYF
length: 15; J: TRBJ1-1; size: NA; D: NA; V: TRBV6-5; DNA: TGTGCCAGCAGTTACTCGAATCAGGGAGGCACTGAAGCTTTCTTT; CDR3: CASSYSNQGGTEAFF
length: 14; J: TRBJ1-6; size: NA; D: NA; V: TRBV28; DNA: TGTGCCAGCAGCCTGACGACCAGGGATTCACCCCTCCACTTT; CDR3: CASSLTTRDSPLHF
length: 14; J: TRBJ2-7; size: NA; D: TRBD1; V: TRBV11-2; DNA: TGTGCCAGCAGCTCGGACAGGGGATCCTACGAGCAGTACTTC; CDR3: CASSSDRGSYEQYF
length: 14; J: TRBJ1-1; size: few; D: NA; V: TRBV27; DNA: TGTGCCAGCAGTCGCTCACCGGGGGACACTGAAGCTTTCTTT; CDR3: CASSRSPGDTEAFF
length: 17; J: TRBJ1-4; size: NA; D: NA; V: TRBV28; DNA: TGTGCCGTCGCCGGGAGGGGGGAGGACGCAACTAATGAAAAACTGTTTTTT; CDR3: CAVAGRGEDATNEKLFF
length: 13; J: TRBJ1-1; size: few; D: NA; V: TRBV30; DNA: TGTGCCTGGAGACAGGGATTTTACACTGAAGCTTTCTTT; CDR3: CAWRQGFYTEAFF
length: 14; J: TRBJ1-5; size: NA; D: NA; V: TRBV6-5; DNA: TGTGCCAGCAGCCCCCGGGGGGGTTCGGAGCCCCAGCATTTT; CDR3: CASSPRGGSEPQHF
length: 15; J: TRBJ1-1; size: few; D: TRBD1; V: TRBV2; DNA: TGTGCCAGCAAGGAGGTGACAGGGAAGGGCACTGAAGCTTTCTTT; CDR3: CASKEVTGKGTEAFF
length: 12; J: TRBJ2-7; size: NA; D: NA; V: TRBV11-2; DNA: TGTGCCAGCAGCTATAGCTCCTACGAGCAGTACTTC; CDR3: CASSYSSYEQYF
length: 16; J: TRBJ1-2; size: NA; D: TRBD1; V: TRBV9; DNA: TGTGCCAGCAGCCCAAATGTGGGACAGATGAACTATGGCTACACCTTC; CDR3: CASSPNVGQMNYGYTF
length: 11; J: TRBJ1-2; size: few; D: NA; V: TRBV27; DNA: TGTGCCAGCAGCGGGGGCTATGGCTACACCTTC; CDR3: CASSGGYGYTF
length: 16; J: TRBJ2-2; size: NA; D: TRBD1; V: TRBV10-1; DNA: TGCGCCAGCAGCACGGACAGGAACGCGAACACCGGGGAGCTGTTTTTT; CDR3: CASSTDRNANTGELFF
length: 14; J: TRBJ1-4; size: NA; D: TRBD1; V: TRBV5-1; DNA: TGCGCCAGCAGCTCGGGACAGGCGAATGAAAAACTGTTTTTT; CDR3: CASSSGQANEKLFF
length: 13; J: TRBJ2-1; size: NA; D: NA; V: TRBV10-1; DNA: TGCGCCAGCAGTGATATGGGGGCGGGAGCACAGTTCTTC; CDR3: CASSDMGAGAQFF
length: 16; J: TRBJ2-5; size: few; D: TRBD1; V: TRBV5-8; DNA: TGTGCCAGCAGCTTCCTAGGACAGGACCTACAAGAGACCCAGTACTTC; CDR3: CASSFLGQDLQETQYF
length: 11; J: TRBJ2-1; size: NA; D: NA; V: TRBV29-1; DNA: TGCAGCGTTGCTCCGTCCAATGAGCAGTTCTTC; CDR3: CSVAPSNEQFF
length: 15; J: TRBJ1-1; size: NA; D: NA; V: TRBV7-6; DNA: TGTGCCAGCAGCTTAGCTACGGGGAATACCTTTCTAGCTTTCTTT; CDR3: CASSLATGNTFLAFF
length: 11; J: TRBJ2-7; size: NA; D: NA; V: TRBV28; DNA: TGTGCCAGCAGTTTTAAGTACGGGCAGTACTTC; CDR3: CASSFKYGQYF
length: 14; J: TRBJ2-7; size: NA; D: TRBD1; V: TRBV2; DNA: TGTGCCAGCAGTGTCGGGACAGGGGTCAGCGAGCAGTACTTC; CDR3: CASSVGTGVSEQYF
length: 15; J: TRBJ1-5; size: NA; D: NA; V: TRBV7-6; DNA: TGTGCCAGCAGCCCTCGGACCGGGAGTAATCAGCCCCAGCATTTT; CDR3: CASSPRTGSNQPQHF
length: 13; J: TRBJ1-2; size: NA; D: NA; V: TRBV5-1; DNA: TGCGCCAGCAGCGCGCGGCCCAGGGCTGGCTACACCTTC; CDR3: CASSARPRAGYTF
length: 15; J: TRBJ2-7; size: NA; D: NA; V: TRBV7-2; DNA: TGTGCCAGCAGCGCGGACAGACTAACTAGCTACGAGCAGTACTTC; CDR3: CASSADRLTSYEQYF
length: 18; J: TRBJ2-5; size: NA; D: NA; V: TRBV4-3; DNA: TGCGCCAGCAGCCAAGATTACCTAGCGTCAGTTTCGGGAGAGACCCAGTACTTC; CDR3: CASSQDYLASVSGETQYF
length: 15; J: TRBJ2-1; size: NA; D: TRBD1; V: TRBV6-5; DNA: TGTGCCAGCAGTCACAGGGGAAAGGCCTACAATGAGCAGTTCTTC; CDR3: CASSHRGKAYNEQFF
length: 18; J: TRBJ1-1; size: NA; D: TRBD1; V: TRBV6-1; DNA: TGTGCCAGCAGTGAGAGGGGGGTATTTGGACAGGGTAGGACTGAAGCTTTCTTT; CDR3: CASSERGVFGQGRTEAFF
length: 13; J: TRBJ1-1; size: NA; D: NA; V: TRBV6-5; DNA: TGTGCCAGCAGTCCCCAACAGGGCGCGGGTTGGTTCTTT; CDR3: CASSPQQGAGWFF
length: 15; J: TRBJ2-5; size: NA; D: NA; V: TRBV6-1; DNA: TGTGCCAGCAGTGAGTCGCCAGGGCGTAAGGAGACCCAGTACTTC; CDR3: CASSESPGRKETQYF
length: 15; J: TRBJ1-2; size: NA; D: NA; V: TRBV21-1; DNA: TGTGCCAGCAGCGGAACGGGACAGGGGGCTGATGGCTACACCTTC; CDR3: CASSGTGQGADGYTF
length: 17; J: TRBJ2-2; size: NA; D: TRBD2; V: TRBV15; DNA: TGTGCCACCAGCAGTACTTCTGGCGGGGGGGCCACCGGGGAGCTGTTTTTT; CDR3: CATSSTSGGGATGELFF
length: 15; J: TRBJ1-1; size: NA; D: NA; V: TRBV28; DNA: TGTGCCAGCACGGTCAACATAGGAGGGAACACTGAAGCTTTCTTT; CDR3: CASTVNIGGNTEAFF
length: 17; J: TRBJ2-5; size: NA; D: TRBD2; V: TRBV28; DNA: TGTGCCAGCAGAGCCTGGACTAGCGGGAGGGCGGGAGAGACCCAGTACTTC; CDR3: CASRAWTSGRAGETQYF
length: 15; J: TRBJ1-2; size: NA; D: NA; V: TRBV18; DNA: TGTGCCAGCTCACCATGGACAGAAGCTAACTATGGCTACACCTTC; CDR3: CASSPWTEANYGYTF
length: 16; J: TRBJ1-6; size: few; D: NA; V: TRBV7-2; DNA: TGTGCCAGCAGCTTAGTATCGGGGGTAAGAGGATCACCCCTCCACTTT; CDR3: CASSLVSGVRGSPLHF
length: 15; J: TRBJ1-1; size: NA; D: TRBD1; V: TRBV9; DNA: TGTGCCAGCAGCCCCCGGACAGGGTGGAACACTGAAGCTTTCTTT; CDR3: CASSPRTGWNTEAFF
length: 14; J: TRBJ2-1; size: NA; D: TRBD1; V: TRBV11-1; DNA: TGTGCCAGCAGCTCCAGGGGGAATAACAATGAGCAGTTCTTC; CDR3: CASSSRGNNNEQFF
length: 17; J: TRBJ2-3; size: NA; D: TRBD2; V: TRBV4-3; DNA: TGCGCCAGCAGCCAAGGTCTAATAGCGGGGGGCCGGGATACGCAGTATTTT; CDR3: CASSQGLIAGGRDTQYF
length: 15; J: TRBJ1-5; size: few; D: NA; V: TRBV28; DNA: TGTGCCACCCTCCGGGCAGGCTATAGGGGACAGCCCCAGCATTTT; CDR3: CATLRAGYRGQPQHF
length: 12; J: TRBJ2-3; size: NA; D: TRBD1; V: TRBV7-3; DNA: TGTGCCAGCAGCGCGACAGGGAATACGCAGTATTTT; CDR3: CASSATGNTQYF
length: 15; J: TRBJ2-1; size: NA; D: TRBD2; V: TRBV7-8; DNA: TGTGCCAGCGGAAAAATAGCGGGGGGAGGCAATGAGCAGTTCTTC; CDR3: CASGKIAGGGNEQFF
length: 12; J: TRBJ1-2; size: NA; D: TRBD1; V: TRBV7-9; DNA: TGTGCCAGCAGCTCGGACAGGGATGGCTACACCTTC; CDR3: CASSSDRDGYTF
length: 15; J: TRBJ2-7; size: NA; D: NA; V: TRBV4-2; DNA: TGTGCCAGCAGCGACTCCGGGACTTCCTCCTACGAGCAGTACTTC; CDR3: CASSDSGTSSYEQYF
length: 17; J: TRBJ2-3; size: NA; D: TRBD1; V: TRBV5-8; DNA: TGTGCCAGCAGCTTGGCCCTTCAAGGGGGCGATATAGATACGCAGTATTTT; CDR3: CASSLALQGGDIDTQYF
length: 13; J: TRBJ1-1; size: NA; D: NA; V: TRBV30; DNA: TGTGCCTGGAGTCGGCAGGCGAACACTGAAGCTTTCTTT; CDR3: CAWSRQANTEAFF